Listed below are T cell receptor beta chains from one sample, sequenced in a study of cytomegalovirus exposure and HLA in healthy donors. Sequencing was performed with immunoSEQ multiplex PCR; in TCRdb, only in-frame clones are kept and a portion is missing. The sample contains 150,000 to 200,000 clones, roughly 79% of which appear only once. Sequencing was performed on PBMCs. Every receptor here comes from a woman between 40 and 55 years old in good health and CMV-seronegative. Each CDR3 is given with its conserved first and last residue. D genes are given only for firm matches. The size of a clone is reported for some rows only, either as once, few or many, or as a class for expanded clones.

J: TRBJ2-5; D: TRBD2; V: TRBV27; size: NA; CDR3: CASSFQAGGSPWETQYF
J: TRBJ1-1; D: TRBD1; V: TRBV13; size: NA; CDR3: CASSIQGGYTEAFF
J: TRBJ2-7; D: NA; V: TRBV28; size: NA; CDR3: CASSLRSAEQYF
J: TRBJ1-5; D: NA; V: TRBV25-1; size: NA; CDR3: CASSPAGANNQPQHF
J: TRBJ2-5; D: NA; V: TRBV2; size: NA; CDR3: CASSEAQGQETQYF
J: TRBJ1-2; D: NA; V: TRBV29-1; size: NA; CDR3: CSVDPPGQDLYGYTF
J: TRBJ2-7; D: NA; V: TRBV6-1; size: NA; CDR3: CASSEIVQYF
J: TRBJ1-1; D: NA; V: TRBV5-1; size: NA; CDR3: CASSLEPSGQGEAFF
J: TRBJ2-2; D: NA; V: TRBV6-6; size: NA; CDR3: CASSSGQTDTGELFF
J: TRBJ2-5; D: NA; V: TRBV21-1; size: NA; CDR3: CASIEVDWFKETQYF
J: TRBJ2-7; D: TRBD2; V: TRBV19; size: NA; CDR3: CASSSTSGGFVEQYF
J: TRBJ1-2; D: TRBD1; V: TRBV19; size: NA; CDR3: CASSISGTGGNGYTF
J: TRBJ2-3; D: TRBD1; V: TRBV6-5; size: NA; CDR3: CASSDRGSTDTQYF
J: TRBJ2-5; D: NA; V: TRBV6-1; size: NA; CDR3: CASSEVQETQYF
J: TRBJ1-1; D: NA; V: TRBV5-8; size: NA; CDR3: CASSSWPVNTEAFF
J: TRBJ2-1; D: NA; V: TRBV11-2; size: once; CDR3: CASSIGREYNEQFF
J: TRBJ1-2; D: NA; V: TRBV7-3; size: once; CDR3: CASSLTGPGGYTF
J: TRBJ2-6; D: NA; V: TRBV6-6; size: NA; CDR3: CASSSGAGANVLTF
J: TRBJ2-1; D: NA; V: TRBV12-5; size: NA; CDR3: CASGLVASVVGAGEYNEQFF
J: TRBJ2-4; D: TRBD1; V: TRBV2; size: NA; CDR3: CASRSGQGVTKNIQYF
J: TRBJ2-3; D: NA; V: TRBV5-6; size: NA; CDR3: CASSLAAASVGTDTQYF
J: TRBJ1-1; D: NA; V: TRBV23-1; size: NA; CDR3: CASSQNADTEAFF
J: TRBJ2-6; D: NA; V: TRBV5-8; size: NA; CDR3: CASSPPGSGANVLTF
J: TRBJ2-5; D: TRBD1; V: TRBV6-5; size: NA; CDR3: CASSYSRQGAETQYF
J: TRBJ2-2; D: NA; V: TRBV28; size: NA; CDR3: CASSPSRNTGELFF
J: TRBJ2-3; D: TRBD1; V: TRBV5-1; size: NA; CDR3: CASSEGQAGTDTQYF
J: TRBJ2-7; D: NA; V: TRBV5-1; size: NA; CDR3: CASSLEGVYEQYF
J: TRBJ1-3; D: NA; V: TRBV9; size: NA; CDR3: CASSVQGGSGNTIYF
J: TRBJ1-5; D: NA; V: TRBV6-1; size: once; CDR3: CASSELGGVSNQPQHF
J: TRBJ2-2; D: NA; V: TRBV11-2; size: NA; CDR3: CASSFSGAANTGELFF
J: TRBJ2-3; D: TRBD1; V: TRBV25-1; size: NA; CDR3: CASSEGTSGTGRLDTQYF
J: TRBJ2-7; D: NA; V: TRBV28; size: NA; CDR3: CASSLSREQYF
J: TRBJ2-1; D: NA; V: TRBV11-2; size: NA; CDR3: CASSLVGGGHNEQFF
J: TRBJ1-1; D: NA; V: TRBV9; size: NA; CDR3: CASSVASRVTEAFF
J: TRBJ2-7; D: TRBD1; V: TRBV5-1; size: NA; CDR3: CASSLGPGQGSYEQYF
J: TRBJ2-7; D: NA; V: TRBV27; size: NA; CDR3: CASSPRSFYEQYF
J: TRBJ1-5; D: NA; V: TRBV7-8; size: NA; CDR3: CASSPSWREHQPQHF
J: TRBJ2-3; D: NA; V: TRBV6-5; size: NA; CDR3: CASSRDTDTQYF
J: TRBJ2-2; D: NA; V: TRBV2; size: NA; CDR3: CASSEESLGQGNGELFF
J: TRBJ1-1; D: NA; V: TRBV29-1; size: NA; CDR3: CSVEPGENTEAFF
J: TRBJ2-3; D: TRBD2; V: TRBV5-1; size: once; CDR3: CASSQISGSRTDTQYF
J: TRBJ1-1; D: NA; V: TRBV19; size: NA; CDR3: CASTINSGGSYTEAFF
J: TRBJ2-7; D: TRBD1; V: TRBV19; size: NA; CDR3: CASSPTISGTGVPYEQYF
J: TRBJ2-2; D: TRBD2; V: TRBV28; size: once; CDR3: CAHRGKAGGLNTGELFF
J: TRBJ2-3; D: NA; V: TRBV5-1; size: NA; CDR3: CASSLAGTDTQYF
J: TRBJ1-5; D: NA; V: TRBV30; size: NA; CDR3: CAWSVRRGSNQPQHF
J: TRBJ2-7; D: TRBD1; V: TRBV28; size: NA; CDR3: CATQGAVEQYF
J: TRBJ2-2; D: TRBD1; V: TRBV5-1; size: few; CDR3: CASSRDRANTGELFF
J: TRBJ2-7; D: NA; V: TRBV28; size: NA; CDR3: CASSLSPGSEQYF
J: TRBJ2-1; D: TRBD2; V: TRBV15; size: few; CDR3: CATSLGAGAYNEQFF
J: TRBJ2-5; D: NA; V: TRBV6-1; size: NA; CDR3: CASSSDRWGTQYF
J: TRBJ2-5; D: NA; V: TRBV6-5; size: NA; CDR3: CASSYGVGRGPKTQYF
J: NA; D: TRBD1; V: TRBV5-1; size: NA; CDR3: CASSLTGEGYEQYF